This is a list of T cell receptor beta chains from one sample in a study of control samples from healthy donors and cancer patients. TCRdb's table, derived via immunoSEQ multiplex PCR, lists solely in-frame clones and lacks some. The sample has about 98,000 clones; roughly 86% are singletons. The sample comprised blood. The receptors come from a man aged 60 to 69 in good health. CDR3s include the opening cysteine and the closing phenylalanine or tryptophan. A D gene is named only where the DNA matches it firmly.

DNA	CDR3	J	D	V
TGTGCCAGCAGCGTTTGGCGGGAGGGGAACATTCAGTACTTC	CASSVWREGNIQYF	TRBJ2-4	TRBD2	TRBV9
TGTGCCAGCAGCCAGACCGGGACTGGCACAGATACGCAGTATTTT	CASSQTGTGTDTQYF	TRBJ2-3	NA	TRBV3-1/TRBV3-2
TGTGCCTGGGGGGGACAGGTGAACACTGAAGCTTTCTTT	CAWGGQVNTEAFF	TRBJ1-1	TRBD1	TRBV30
TGTGCCAGCAGTAACAGGATATCGGGGACCCAGTACTTC	CASSNRISGTQYF	TRBJ2-5	NA	TRBV12-3/TRBV12-4
TGTGCCAGTAGTACGCAGGGGGCCGGGGTTCAGCCCCAGCATTTT	CASSTQGAGVQPQHF	TRBJ1-5	TRBD1	TRBV19
TGTGCCAGCAGTGTACTAGCGGGGGGGGATACGCAGTATTTT	CASSVLAGGDTQYF	TRBJ2-3	TRBD2	TRBV28
TGCGCCAGCAGCTTCGAAATGAACACTGAAGCTTTCTTT	CASSFEMNTEAFF	TRBJ1-1	NA	TRBV5-1
TGTGCCAGTTCGGCCCTCGCTAGTGACAATCAGCCCCAGCATTTT	CASSALASDNQPQHF	TRBJ1-5	NA	TRBV19
TGTGCCAGCAATAAACAGGGATACACTGAAGCTTTCTTT	CASNKQGYTEAFF	TRBJ1-1	NA	TRBV27
TGTGCCAGCAGCTTTGTAAAGGTCATCTCACCCCTCCACTTT	CASSFVKVISPLHF	TRBJ1-6	NA	TRBV21-1
TGTGCCAGCAGCTTGCTACTACGGAGCTACGAGCAGTACTTC	CASSLLLRSYEQYF	TRBJ2-7	NA	TRBV5-6
TGTGCCAGCAGTTTCGGGACAGGGGATCACGAGCAGTACTTC	CASSFGTGDHEQYF	TRBJ2-7	TRBD1	TRBV27
TGTGCCACCAGTGACCCGGACAGGGAGGAGACCCAGTACTTC	CATSDPDREETQYF	TRBJ2-5	TRBD1	TRBV24-1
TGTGCCAGCACCCGACAGGGGCAATTGAACACTGAAGCTTTCTTT	CASTRQGQLNTEAFF	TRBJ1-1	TRBD1	TRBV5-5
TGTGCCAGCAGTTACCCGACTAGCGGGGGCCAAGAGACCCAGTACTTC	CASSYPTSGGQETQYF	TRBJ2-5	TRBD2	TRBV6-5
TGTGCCAGTAGTATTCAGGGAGACGAGCAGTACTTC	CASSIQGDEQYF	TRBJ2-7	NA	TRBV19
TGTGCCAGCAGCTTGGAAGGCCACAGATGGACCGGGGAGCTGTTTTTT	CASSLEGHRWTGELFF	TRBJ2-2	NA	TRBV5-8
TGTGCCAGCAGCTTAGGGCTCGAGCAGTACTTC	CASSLGLEQYF	TRBJ2-7	NA	TRBV11-2
TGTGCCAGCAGCGTAGCGGGGCAGGCGACCCAGTACTTC	CASSVAGQATQYF	TRBJ2-5	NA	TRBV9
TGTGCCAGCAGCAATGAGCGGGGGGGCAGTAATGAGCAGTTCTTC	CASSNERGGSNEQFF	TRBJ2-1	TRBD2	TRBV5-4
TGCGCCAGCAGCTTGTCCAGGGTTGGGGTCCAAGAGACCCAGTACTTC	CASSLSRVGVQETQYF	TRBJ2-5	NA	TRBV5-1
TGTGCCAGCAGTGAAGCTAGCGGGAGCACAGATACGCAGTATTTT	CASSEASGSTDTQYF	TRBJ2-3	TRBD2	TRBV6-1
TGTGCCAGCGTCCGGGACTCGGCGACTAGGGAGCAGTACTTC	CASVRDSATREQYF	TRBJ2-7	NA	TRBV7-9
TGCGCCAGCAGCTTGGGGCGGGAGCAGTACTTC	CASSLGREQYF	TRBJ2-7	NA	TRBV5-1